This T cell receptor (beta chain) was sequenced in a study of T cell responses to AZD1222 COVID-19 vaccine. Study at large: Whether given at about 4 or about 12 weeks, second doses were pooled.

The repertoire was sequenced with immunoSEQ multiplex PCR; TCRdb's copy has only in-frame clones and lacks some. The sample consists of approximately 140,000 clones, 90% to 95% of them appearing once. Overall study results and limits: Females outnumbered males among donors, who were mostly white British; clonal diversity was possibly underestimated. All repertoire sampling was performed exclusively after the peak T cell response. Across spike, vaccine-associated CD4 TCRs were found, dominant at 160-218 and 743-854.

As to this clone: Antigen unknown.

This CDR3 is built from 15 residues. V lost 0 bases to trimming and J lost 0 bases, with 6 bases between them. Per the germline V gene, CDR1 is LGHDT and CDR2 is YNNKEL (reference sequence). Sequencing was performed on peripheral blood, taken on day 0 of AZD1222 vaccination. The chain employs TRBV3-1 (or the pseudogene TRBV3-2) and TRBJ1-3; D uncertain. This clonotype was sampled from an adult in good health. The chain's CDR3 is CASSQDAFSGNTIYF. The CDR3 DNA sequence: TGTGCCAGCAGCCAAGACGCGTTCTCTGGAAACACCATATATTTT.